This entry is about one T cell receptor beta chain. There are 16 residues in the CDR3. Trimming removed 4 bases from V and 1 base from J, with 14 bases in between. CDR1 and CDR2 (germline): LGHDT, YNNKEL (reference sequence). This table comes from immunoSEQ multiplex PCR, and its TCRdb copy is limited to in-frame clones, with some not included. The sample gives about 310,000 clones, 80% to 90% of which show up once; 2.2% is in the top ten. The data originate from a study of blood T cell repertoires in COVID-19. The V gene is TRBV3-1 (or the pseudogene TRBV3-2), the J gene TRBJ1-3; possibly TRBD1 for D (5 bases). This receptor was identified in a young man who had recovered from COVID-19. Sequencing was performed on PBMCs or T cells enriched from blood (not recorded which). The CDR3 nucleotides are TGTGCCAGCAGCCCCCAATCCGGGGGATCTGGAAACACCATATATTTT. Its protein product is CASSPQSGGSGNTIYF.